The rows below give T cell receptor beta chains drawn from one sample of a study of blood T cell repertoires in COVID-19. Repertoires were generated with immunoSEQ multiplex PCR, while TCRdb's copy carries only in-frame clones and drops some. The sample includes 150,000 to 200,000 clones, 90% to 95% seen only once; the top ten take under 5%. Sequenced input: peripheral blood. These receptors all come from a woman aged 50 to 65 with acute or convalescent COVID-19. Each CDR3 is given with its conserved first and last residue.

>TRBV30|TRBJ2-2
CAWRGVAGANTGELFF
>TRBV5-4|TRBJ2-1
CASSSPRGSDEQFF
>TRBV28|TRBJ1-1
CASSFLDRVNTEAFF
>TRBV5-1|TRBJ1-6
CASSAVTGGDAPLHF
>TRBV11-2|TRBJ1-6
CASSPTGGNSPLHF
>TRBV19|TRBJ2-1
CASSIVPTAYNEQFF
>TRBV25-1|TRBJ2-1
CASSETLGGNEQFF
>TRBV29-1|TRBJ2-5
CSVKRGGRGETQYF
>TRBV6-5|TRBJ1-5
CASRTRQGRQPQHF
>TRBV5-5|TRBJ2-5
CASSLWGVETQYF
>TRBV10-1|TRBJ2-7
CASSDLAGDEQYF
>TRBV28|TRBJ2-2
CASSSQGWATGELFF
>TRBV7-2|TRBJ2-3
CASSWTSGSTDTQYF
>TRBV10-3|TRBJ2-2
CATRRLGADTGELFF
>TRBV24-1|TRBJ2-1
CATSDGGYNEQFF
>TRBV6-6|TRBJ2-7
CATRTGYEQYF
>TRBV19|TRBJ2-1
CASSIGLTAAHYNEQFF
>TRBV3-1/TRBV3-2|TRBJ1-4
CASSHLGSGHFNEKLFF
>TRBV7-8|TRBJ1-5
CASSSQGISNQPQHF
>TRBV29-1|TRBJ1-2
CSAVTGGNYGYTF
>TRBV30|TRBJ2-1
CAWSFSGGSFF
>TRBV2|TRBJ2-1
CAGSPGLASNEQFF
>TRBV7-2|TRBJ1-1
CASSPTGEAAEAFF
>TRBV7-9|TRBJ2-2
CASSPGLASNTGELFF
>TRBV2|TRBJ1-5
CASSDDRGSNQPQHF
>TRBV12-3/TRBV12-4|TRBJ1-4
CASARQANEKLFF
>TRBV11-2|TRBJ2-7
CASSLQGLRNHYEQYF
>TRBV28|TRBJ1-3
CASSFRGNTIYF
>TRBV25-1|TRBJ1-3
CASSERGTGLSTNTIYF
>TRBV10-3|TRBJ1-1
CATYRGQTYPNTEAFF
>TRBV3-1/TRBV3-2|TRBJ2-2
CASSQALGRGELFF
>TRBV4-3|TRBJ1-1
CASSQEAGNTEAFF
>TRBV7-9|TRBJ2-7
CASNWTSGSPSEDVYEQYF
>TRBV7-9|TRBJ2-1
CASSHKTSGILNEQFF
>TRBV5-5|TRBJ2-5
CASSLETSGDLQETQYF
>TRBV3-1/TRBV3-2|TRBJ1-1
CASSQGRNTEAFF
>TRBV30|TRBJ2-6
CACSGGAGANVLTF
>TRBV29-1|TRBJ1-1
CSARTGMNTEAFF
>TRBV6-5|TRBJ2-7
CASSSPRQGLSYEQYF
>TRBV7-8|TRBJ1-2
CASSPITETYGYTF
>TRBV25-1|TRBJ2-3
CATSNRDTQYF
>TRBV7-2|TRBJ2-3
CASSQGLIDTQYF
>TRBV30|TRBJ2-2
CAWSVGGATGELFF
>TRBV12-3/TRBV12-4|TRBJ2-1
CASSPSTVSEQFF
>TRBV18|TRBJ2-7
CASSPSLAGALLEQYF
>TRBV12-2|TRBJ2-1
CASRLAEQVRGKQFF
>TRBV11-3|TRBJ2-1
CASSLDRAGGEQFF
>TRBV7-2|TRBJ2-2
CASSRGDSELFF
>TRBV30|TRBJ1-5
CAWNGDNQPQHF